A selection of T cell receptor beta chains follows, all from one sample in a study of STAT3 mutations in large granular lymphocyte leukemia. Assay used: immunoSEQ multiplex PCR; TCRdb lists only in-frame clones, some missing. The table has 3,500 to 4,500 clones, 35% to 50% seen once; the top ten hold about 85%. The sample comprised peripheral blood mononuclear cells. The receptors derive from a man aged 55 to 70 with T-cell large granular lymphocyte leukemia. Some clones in this sample may be carry-over from other donors' samples. Both conserved end residues are part of each CDR3. D genes are given only for firm matches. A row's size may be missing; if present it is once, few, many or a size class.

v_gene,j_gene,abundance,d_gene,CDR3nt,CDR3aa
TRBV2,TRBJ2-5,few,-,TGTGCCAGCAGTGAGGGGGTCAGGAAGACCCAGTACTTC,CASSEGVRKTQYF
TRBV29-1,TRBJ2-3,-,TRBD2,TGCAGCGTACACCCTAGCGGGGGATCAGATACGCAGTATTTT,CSVHPSGGSDTQYF
TRBV14,TRBJ2-3,-,-,TGTGCCAGCAGCCAACAGGGTACGAGCACAGATACGCAGTATTTT,CASSQQGTSTDTQYF
TRBV5-1,TRBJ1-1,few,-,TGCGCCAGCAGCTCTCAGGCGGGAGGTTATGAAGCTTTCTTT,CASSSQAGGYEAFF
TRBV7-9,TRBJ2-7,-,-,TGTGCCAGCAGCTTTAACTACGAGCAGTACTTC,CASSFNYEQYF
TRBV18,TRBJ2-4,few,-,TGTGCCAGCTCACCTCGAGCAGGACAAAACATTCAGTACTTC,CASSPRAGQNIQYF
TRBV7-9,TRBJ1-5,few,-,TGTGCCAGCAGCTTAAATGCAGAGAATCAGCCCCAGCATTTT,CASSLNAENQPQHF
TRBV5-1,TRBJ2-7,medium-sized,-,TGCGCCAGCAGCTTGACGGACGGTGACTACGAGCAGTACTTC,CASSLTDGDYEQYF
TRBV5-1,TRBJ2-3,-,TRBD2,TGCGCCAGCACCCTAGCGGGAGGGAGCACAGATACGCAGTATTTT,CASTLAGGSTDTQYF
TRBV6-6,TRBJ2-3,-,-,TGTGCCAGCAGTTACGGGCAGTTCCCAGATACGCAGTATTTT,CASSYGQFPDTQYF
TRBV29-1,TRBJ1-1,few,TRBD1,TGCAGCGTTACCCCCTCGACAGGGGCGTGGAACACTGAAGCTTTCTTT,CSVTPSTGAWNTEAFF
TRBV19,TRBJ1-5,few,-,TGTGCCAGTAGTATAAGTCCGGACATAAAAAATCAGCCCCAGCATTTT,CASSISPDIKNQPQHF
TRBV6-1,TRBJ1-5,-,-,TGTGCCAGCAGTGACACAGCGTCCTTTCTGCCCCAGCATTTT,CASSDTASFLPQHF
TRBV5-6,TRBJ2-7,-,TRBD2,TGTGCCAGCAGTTTTCGGGGGGTCGGGAGTGGCTACGAGCAGTACTTC,CASSFRGVGSGYEQYF
TRBV19,TRBJ1-4,-,TRBD1,TGTGCCAGTGTTGGACAGGTTGACGAAAAACTGTTTTTT,CASVGQVDEKLFF
TRBV29-1,TRBJ1-1,once,-,TGCAGCGCTTTGTCCGGACTCGGGAACACTGAAGCTTTCTTT,CSALSGLGNTEAFF
TRBV19,TRBJ1-5,-,-,TGTGCCAGTAGTATGGACAAGAATCAGCCCCAGCATTTT,CASSMDKNQPQHF
TRBV5-4,TRBJ1-2,-,TRBD1,TGTGCCAGCAGCCCTGACAGGGGGCGAGGTGGCTACACCTTC,CASSPDRGRGGYTF
TRBV27,TRBJ2-5,-,-,TGTGCCAGCAAAACAGGGTTAGAGACCCAGTACTTC,CASKTGLETQYF
TRBV5-1,TRBJ1-1,-,-,TGCGCCAGCAGGGACAATTCTTACTCTGAAGCTTTCTTT,CASRDNSYSEAFF
TRBV5-1,TRBJ1-5,few,-,TGCGCCAGCAGCTTTGAAGGCCTGGATCAGCCCCAGCATTTT,CASSFEGLDQPQHF
TRBV5-1,TRBJ1-3,-,-,TGCGCCAGCAGCTTGGACCAGGGGAGGGGAAACACCATATATTTT,CASSLDQGRGNTIYF
TRBV18,TRBJ2-5,few,TRBD1,TGTGCCAGCTCACGCAAGCGGGACAGGGTCGAGGAGACCCAGTACTTC,CASSRKRDRVEETQYF
TRBV30,TRBJ1-6,-,TRBD1,TGTGCCTGGAGTAGGCCAGGGGGGCCTGATAATTCACCCCTCCACTTT,CAWSRPGGPDNSPLHF
TRBV18,TRBJ2-3,-,TRBD2,TGTGCCAGCTCACCAGAGCGGGGTAGCACAGATACGCAGTATTTT,CASSPERGSTDTQYF
TRBV29-1,TRBJ1-1,-,-,TGCAGCGTTGCATGGGGGGGAGGAACTGAAGCTTTCTTT,CSVAWGGGTEAFF
TRBV4-1,TRBJ1-6,-,TRBD1,TGCGCCAGCAGCCAAGAAGGACAGGGGAGGTATTCACCCCTCCACTTT,CASSQEGQGRYSPLHF
TRBV5-6,TRBJ2-2,few,TRBD1,TGTGCCAGCAGCAGGTCGGGACAGAACGGGGAGCTGTTTTTT,CASSRSGQNGELFF
TRBV6-5,TRBJ1-1,-,-,TGTGCCAGCAGTTACTCGACCGGGGAGGCTTTCTTT,CASSYSTGEAFF
TRBV29-1,TRBJ2-1,-,TRBD2,TGCAGCGTCGGAGCGGGAGGTATAATGGTTGAGCAGTTCTTC,CSVGAGGIMVEQFF
TRBV5-1,TRBJ2-3,-,TRBD2,TGCGCCAGCAGCTCTAGACTAGCGGGAGAATCAGATACGCAGTATTTT,CASSSRLAGESDTQYF
TRBV11-2,TRBJ2-3,-,-,TGTGCCAGCAGCTTATCGGTAGATACGCAGTATTTT,CASSLSVDTQYF
TRBV6-6,TRBJ1-1,-,TRBD1,TGTGCCAGCAGTCAGCGGGACAGGGAAAAAGCTTTCTTT,CASSQRDREKAFF
TRBV13,TRBJ2-1,-,-,TGTGCCAGCAGCCCCCCGTTGCGGGGAGCCTACAATGAGCAGTTCTTC,CASSPPLRGAYNEQFF
TRBV5-4,TRBJ2-3,-,-,TGTGCCAGCCGACCCGCGCAGGGTATGGATACGCAGTATTTT,CASRPAQGMDTQYF
TRBV5-1,TRBJ1-2,-,-,TGCGCCAGCAGCCAAACAGTATCCAGGACGGATGGCTACACCTTC,CASSQTVSRTDGYTF
TRBV5-1,TRBJ2-2,once,-,TGCGCCACCTCCCGGGATGCGCAAAACACCGGGGAGCTGTTTTTT,CATSRDAQNTGELFF
TRBV25-1,TRBJ1-1,few,-,TGTGCCAGCAGGGAGACAGGAATGAACACTGAAGCTTTCTTT,CASRETGMNTEAFF
TRBV18,TRBJ1-2,few,TRBD1,TGTGCCAGCTCACTTGACAGGGTTGGAGTCGGCTACACCTTC,CASSLDRVGVGYTF
TRBV30,TRBJ2-7,-,-,TGTGCCTGGAAGCAGGGCCAGATCCTCCCGAAGCAGTACTTC,CAWKQGQILPKQYF
TRBV5-1,TRBJ2-5,-,-,TGCGCCAGCAGCTTACAAGACCCCGGAGAGACCCAGTACTTC,CASSLQDPGETQYF
TRBV6-6,TRBJ2-1,-,-,TGTGCCAGCAGTTACGTAAGAACCAATGAGCAGTTCTTC,CASSYVRTNEQFF
TRBV27,TRBJ2-7,-,TRBD1,TGTGCCAGCAGTTTAAGTGGACAGGGCCCCTACGAGCAGTACTTC,CASSLSGQGPYEQYF
TRBV5-1,TRBJ2-2,-,-,TGCGCCAGCAGCTTTGCAGGGATCGGCACCGGGGAGCTGTTTTTT,CASSFAGIGTGELFF
TRBV5-1,TRBJ1-2,-,-,TGCGCCAGCAGCTTGGGCGGGGCCGCTAACTATGGCTACACCTTC,CASSLGGAANYGYTF
TRBV18,TRBJ1-3,once,-,TGTGCCAGCCGAACGGGCTCTGGAAACACCATATATTTT,CASRTGSGNTIYF
TRBV5-1,TRBJ2-5,few,-,TGCGCCAGCAGCTTGGGGTCTCATTCGGAGACCCAGTACTTC,CASSLGSHSETQYF
TRBV5-1,TRBJ2-7,-,-,TGCGCCAGCAGCTTGTTCGGGGACGCTTCCTACGAGCAGTACTTC,CASSLFGDASYEQYF
TRBV5-1,TRBJ1-1,-,-,TGCGCCAGCAGCTTGGGAACGGGGGCAGGGAACACTGAAGCTTTCTTT,CASSLGTGAGNTEAFF